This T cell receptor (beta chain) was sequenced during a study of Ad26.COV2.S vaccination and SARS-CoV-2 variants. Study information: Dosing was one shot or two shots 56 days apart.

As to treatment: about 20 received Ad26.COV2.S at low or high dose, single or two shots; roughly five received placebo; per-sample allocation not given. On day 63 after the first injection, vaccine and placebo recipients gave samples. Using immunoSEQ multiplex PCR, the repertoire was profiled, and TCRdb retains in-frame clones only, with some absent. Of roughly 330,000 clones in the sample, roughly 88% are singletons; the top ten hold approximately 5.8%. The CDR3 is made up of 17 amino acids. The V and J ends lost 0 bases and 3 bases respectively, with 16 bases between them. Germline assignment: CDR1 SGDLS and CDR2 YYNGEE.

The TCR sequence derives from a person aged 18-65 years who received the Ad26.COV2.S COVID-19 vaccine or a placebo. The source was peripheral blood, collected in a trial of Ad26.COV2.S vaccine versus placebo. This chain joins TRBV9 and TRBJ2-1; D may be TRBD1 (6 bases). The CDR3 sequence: CASSVGGATGYYNEQFF. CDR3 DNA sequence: TGTGCCAGCAGCGTAGGTGGGGCGACAGGTTACTACAATGAGCAGTTCTTC.